The source of this TCR beta chain is a study of cytomegalovirus exposure and HLA in healthy donors. Study overall: Within an early data release were about 85 million unique TCRs drawn from HLA-typed donors. Study-wide results and caveats: Earlier findings revealed that most TCR beta V segments proved productive either about 87% or about 30% of the time.

The primer mix had 60 Vbeta and 13 Jbeta primers. Repertoires were generated with immunoSEQ multiplex PCR, while TCRdb's copy carries only in-frame clones and drops some. Seen here are 180,000 or so clones, about three quarters observed once, and the top ten hold 3.1%. The CDR3 contains 15 residues. Germline CDR1 is SGHAT and CDR2 is FQNNGV. Trimming took off 5 bases at V and 8 bases at J, with 18 bases between the two ends. With respect to this clone: Its specificity is not known.

This chain connects TRBV11-2 to TRBJ1-4; weak D call: TRBD1 (5 bases). This TCR was recovered from a female donor in good health and CMV-seronegative. The specimen sequenced was PBMCs. The CDR3 DNA reads as TGTGCCAGCAGCCCCAGAGTGGGGGGAGGCGAAAAACTGTTTTTT. This translates into CASSPRVGGGEKLFF.